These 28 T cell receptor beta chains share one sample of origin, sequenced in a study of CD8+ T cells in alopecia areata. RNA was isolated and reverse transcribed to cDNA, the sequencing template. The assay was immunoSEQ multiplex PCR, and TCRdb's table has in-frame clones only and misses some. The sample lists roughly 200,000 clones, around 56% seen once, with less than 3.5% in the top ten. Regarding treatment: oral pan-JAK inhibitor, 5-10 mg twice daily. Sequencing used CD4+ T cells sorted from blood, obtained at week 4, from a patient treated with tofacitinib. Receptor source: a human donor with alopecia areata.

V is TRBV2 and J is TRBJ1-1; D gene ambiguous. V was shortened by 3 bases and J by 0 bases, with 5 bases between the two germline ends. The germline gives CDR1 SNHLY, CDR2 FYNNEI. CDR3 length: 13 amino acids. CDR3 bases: TGTGCCAGCAGTGAGTACATGAACACTGAAGCTTTCTTT. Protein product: CASSEYMNTEAFF.

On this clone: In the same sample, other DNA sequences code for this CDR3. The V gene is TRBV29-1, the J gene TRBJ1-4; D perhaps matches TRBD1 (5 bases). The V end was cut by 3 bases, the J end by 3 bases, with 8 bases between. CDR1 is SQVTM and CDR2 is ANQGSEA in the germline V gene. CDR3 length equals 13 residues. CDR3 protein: CSVDRGANEKLFF. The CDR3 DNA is TGCAGCGTTGATCGGGGGGCTAATGAAAAACTGTTTTTT.

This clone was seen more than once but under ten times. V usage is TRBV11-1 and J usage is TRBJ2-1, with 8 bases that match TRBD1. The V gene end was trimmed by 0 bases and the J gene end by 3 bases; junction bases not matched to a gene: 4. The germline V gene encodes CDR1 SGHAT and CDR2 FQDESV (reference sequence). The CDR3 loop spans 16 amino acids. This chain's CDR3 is CASSLADRGYYNEQFF. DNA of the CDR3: TGTGCCAGCAGCTTAGCAGACAGGGGATACTACAATGAGCAGTTCTTC.

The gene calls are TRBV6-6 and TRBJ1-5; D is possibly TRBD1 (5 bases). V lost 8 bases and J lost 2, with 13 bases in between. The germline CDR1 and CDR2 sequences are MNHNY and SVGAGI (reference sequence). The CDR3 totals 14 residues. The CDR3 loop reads CASARGEGNQPQHF. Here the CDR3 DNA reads TGTGCCAGCGCAAGGGGCGAGGGCAATCAGCCCCAGCATTTT.

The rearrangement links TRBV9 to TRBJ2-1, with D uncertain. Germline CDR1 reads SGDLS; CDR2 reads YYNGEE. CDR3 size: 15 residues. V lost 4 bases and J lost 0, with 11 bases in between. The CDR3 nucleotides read TGTGCCAGCAGCCCAACCCCCAGCTCCTACAATGAGCAGTTCTTC. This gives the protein CASSPTPSSYNEQFF. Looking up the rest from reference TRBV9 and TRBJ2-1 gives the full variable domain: DSGVTQTPKHLITATGQRVTLRCSPRSGDLSVYWYQQSLDQGLQFLIQYYNGEERAKGNILERFSAQQFPDLHSELNLSSLELGDSALYFCASSPTPSSYNEQFFGPGTRLTVL.

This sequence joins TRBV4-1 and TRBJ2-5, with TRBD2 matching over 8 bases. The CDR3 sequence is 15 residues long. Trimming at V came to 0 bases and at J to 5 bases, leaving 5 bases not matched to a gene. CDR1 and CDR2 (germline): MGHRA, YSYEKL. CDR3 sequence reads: CASSQDSGVAETQYF. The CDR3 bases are TGCGCCAGCAGCCAAGATAGCGGGGTTGCGGAGACCCAGTACTTC.

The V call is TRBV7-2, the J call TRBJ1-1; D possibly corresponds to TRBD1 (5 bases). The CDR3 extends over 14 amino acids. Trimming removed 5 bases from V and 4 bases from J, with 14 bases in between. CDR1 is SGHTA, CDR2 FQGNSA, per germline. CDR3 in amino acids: CASSNVAGTTEAFF. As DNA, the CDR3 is TGTGCCAGCAGCAACGTCGCAGGGACCACTGAAGCTTTCTTT.

CDR3 sequence: CASSQDLSDGYTF. The CDR3 bases are TGCGCCAGCAGCCAAGATCTGAGCGATGGCTACACCTTC. V is TRBV4-3 and J is TRBJ1-2; no firm D call. This CDR3 region has 13 residues. Per the germline V gene, CDR1 is LGHNA and CDR2 is YSLEER. V lost 0 bases to trimming and J lost 6 bases, with 8 bases between them.

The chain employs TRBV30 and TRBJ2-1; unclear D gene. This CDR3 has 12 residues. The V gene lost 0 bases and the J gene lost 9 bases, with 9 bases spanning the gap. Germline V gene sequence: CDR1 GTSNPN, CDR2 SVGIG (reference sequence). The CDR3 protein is CAWSVYAVEQFF. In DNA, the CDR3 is TGTGCCTGGAGTGTATACGCAGTTGAGCAGTTCTTC.

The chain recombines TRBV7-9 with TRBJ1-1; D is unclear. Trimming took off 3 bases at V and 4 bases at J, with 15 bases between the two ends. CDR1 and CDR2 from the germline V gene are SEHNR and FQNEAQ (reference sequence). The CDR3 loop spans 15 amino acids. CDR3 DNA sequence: TGTGCCAGCAGCTTTGCGCGCGGCCCCAGCACTGAAGCTTTCTTT. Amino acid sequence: CASSFARGPSTEAFF.

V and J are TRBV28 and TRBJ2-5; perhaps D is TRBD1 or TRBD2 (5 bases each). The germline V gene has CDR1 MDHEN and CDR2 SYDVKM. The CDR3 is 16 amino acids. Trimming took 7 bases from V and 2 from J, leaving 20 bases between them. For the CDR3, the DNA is TGTGCCAGCACAACCAACCAACGGGGACGGCAAGAGACCCAGTACTTC. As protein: CASTTNQRGRQETQYF.

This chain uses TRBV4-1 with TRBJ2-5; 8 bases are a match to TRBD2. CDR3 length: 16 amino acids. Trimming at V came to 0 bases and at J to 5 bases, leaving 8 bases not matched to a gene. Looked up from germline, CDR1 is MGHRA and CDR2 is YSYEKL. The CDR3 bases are TGCGCCAGCAGCCAAGAAACGGGGGGGGGCAGCGAGACCCAGTACTTC. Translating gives CASSQETGGGSETQYF.

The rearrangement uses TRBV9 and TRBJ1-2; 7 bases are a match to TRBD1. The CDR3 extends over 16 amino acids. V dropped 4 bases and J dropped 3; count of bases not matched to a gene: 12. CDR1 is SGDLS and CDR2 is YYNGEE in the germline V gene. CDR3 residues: CASSLSVGGAYYGYTF. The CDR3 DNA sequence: TGTGCCAGCAGCCTCAGTGTAGGGGGCGCGTACTATGGCTACACCTTC.

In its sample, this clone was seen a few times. CDR3 in DNA: TGTGCCTGGAGGACGGTGGGGGGGAATCAGCCCCAGCATTTT. Translation: CAWRTVGGNQPQHF. The V and J genes are TRBV30 and TRBJ1-5; a weak D match, TRBD1 (5 bases). Germline lookup yields CDR1 GTSNPN and CDR2 SVGIG (reference sequence). The CDR3 consists of 14 residues. The germline V and J ends were trimmed by 3 bases and 4 bases, with 13 bases remaining between them.

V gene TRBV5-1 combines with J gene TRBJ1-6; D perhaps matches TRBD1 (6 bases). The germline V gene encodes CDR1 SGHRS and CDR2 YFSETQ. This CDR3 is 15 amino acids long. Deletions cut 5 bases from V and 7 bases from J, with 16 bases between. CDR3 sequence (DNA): TGCGCCAGCAGTTCCGGCCGGGGGCAAAATTCACCCCTCCACTTT. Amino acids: CASSSGRGQNSPLHF.

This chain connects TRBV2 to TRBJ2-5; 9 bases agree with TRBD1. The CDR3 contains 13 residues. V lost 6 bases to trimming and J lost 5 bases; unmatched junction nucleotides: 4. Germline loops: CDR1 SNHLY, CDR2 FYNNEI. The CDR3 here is CASRTDRGETQYF. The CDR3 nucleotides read TGTGCCAGCAGAACAGACAGGGGGGAGACCCAGTACTTC.

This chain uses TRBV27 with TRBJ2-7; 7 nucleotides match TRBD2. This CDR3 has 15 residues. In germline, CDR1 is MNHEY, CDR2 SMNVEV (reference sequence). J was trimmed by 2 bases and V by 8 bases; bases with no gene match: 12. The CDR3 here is CASSARWGGTYEQYF. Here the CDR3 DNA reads TGTGCCAGCTCCGCCCGGTGGGGAGGGACCTACGAGCAGTACTTC.

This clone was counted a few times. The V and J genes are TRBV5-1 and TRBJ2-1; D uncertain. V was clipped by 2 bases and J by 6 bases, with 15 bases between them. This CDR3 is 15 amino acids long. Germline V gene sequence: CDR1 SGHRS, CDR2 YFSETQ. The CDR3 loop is CASSFKRQYGNEQFF. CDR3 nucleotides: TGCGCCAGCAGCTTTAAAAGGCAGTACGGCAATGAGCAGTTCTTC.

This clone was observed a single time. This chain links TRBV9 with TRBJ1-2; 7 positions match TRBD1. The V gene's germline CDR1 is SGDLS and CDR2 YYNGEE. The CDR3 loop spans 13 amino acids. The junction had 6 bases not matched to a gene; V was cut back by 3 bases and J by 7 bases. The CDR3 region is CASSATGNTGYTF. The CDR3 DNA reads TGTGCCAGCAGCGCGACAGGGAACACTGGCTACACCTTC.

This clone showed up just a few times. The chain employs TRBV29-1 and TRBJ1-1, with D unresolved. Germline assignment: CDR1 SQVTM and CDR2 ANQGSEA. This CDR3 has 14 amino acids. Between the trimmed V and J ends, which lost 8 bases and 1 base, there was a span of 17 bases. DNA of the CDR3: TGCAGCACCTGGGGAGGGCGGGGGAACACTGAAGCTTTCTTT. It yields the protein CSTWGGRGNTEAFF.

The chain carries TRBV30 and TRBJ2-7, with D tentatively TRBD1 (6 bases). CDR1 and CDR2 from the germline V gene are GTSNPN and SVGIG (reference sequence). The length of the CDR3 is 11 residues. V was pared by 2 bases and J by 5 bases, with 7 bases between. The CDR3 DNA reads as TGTGCCTGGAGTCACAGGGACGAGCAGTACTTC. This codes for CAWSHRDEQYF.

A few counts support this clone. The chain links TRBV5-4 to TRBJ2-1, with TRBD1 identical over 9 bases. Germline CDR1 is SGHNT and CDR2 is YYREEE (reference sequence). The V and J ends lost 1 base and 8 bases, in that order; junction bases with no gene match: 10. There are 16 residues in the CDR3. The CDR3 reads CASSLPGTGSAYEQFF. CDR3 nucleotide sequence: TGTGCCAGCAGCTTGCCCGGGACAGGGTCAGCGTATGAGCAGTTCTTC.

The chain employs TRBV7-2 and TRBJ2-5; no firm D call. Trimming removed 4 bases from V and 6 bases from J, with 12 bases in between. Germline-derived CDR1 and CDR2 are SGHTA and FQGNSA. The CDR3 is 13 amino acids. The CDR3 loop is CASSWPAGKTQYF. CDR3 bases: TGTGCCAGCAGCTGGCCAGCCGGAAAGACCCAGTACTTC.

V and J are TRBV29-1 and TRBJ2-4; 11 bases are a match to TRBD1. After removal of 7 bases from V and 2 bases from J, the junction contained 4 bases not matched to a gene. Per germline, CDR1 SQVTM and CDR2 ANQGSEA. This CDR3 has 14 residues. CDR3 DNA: TGCAGCGCAGGACAGGGGGCGACCAAAAACATTCAGTACTTC. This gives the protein CSAGQGATKNIQYF.

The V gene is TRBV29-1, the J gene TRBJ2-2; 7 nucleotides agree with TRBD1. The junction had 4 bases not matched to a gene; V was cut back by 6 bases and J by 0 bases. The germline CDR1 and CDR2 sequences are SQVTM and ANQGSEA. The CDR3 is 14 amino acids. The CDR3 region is CSVADRANTGELFF. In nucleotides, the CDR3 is TGCAGCGTCGCAGACAGGGCGAACACCGGGGAGCTGTTTTTT.

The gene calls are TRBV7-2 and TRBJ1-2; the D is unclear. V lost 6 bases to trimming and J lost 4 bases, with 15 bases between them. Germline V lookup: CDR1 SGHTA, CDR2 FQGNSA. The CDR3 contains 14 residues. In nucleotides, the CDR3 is TGTGCCAGCAGTGATGGGCAGGCGATCTATGGCTACACCTTC. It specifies CASSDGQAIYGYTF.

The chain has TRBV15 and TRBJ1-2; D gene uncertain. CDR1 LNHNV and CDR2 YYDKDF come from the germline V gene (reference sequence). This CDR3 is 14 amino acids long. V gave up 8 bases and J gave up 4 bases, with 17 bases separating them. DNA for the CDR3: TGTGCCACCGGGATTCGAGGCTCGGGCTATGGCTACACCTTC. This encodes CATGIRGSGYGYTF.

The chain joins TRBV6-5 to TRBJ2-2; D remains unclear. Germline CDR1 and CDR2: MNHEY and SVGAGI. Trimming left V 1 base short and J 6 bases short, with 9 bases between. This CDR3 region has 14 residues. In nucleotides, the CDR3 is TGTGCCAGCAGTTACTATAAGGTCGCCGGGGAGCTGTTTTTT. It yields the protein CASSYYKVAGELFF.